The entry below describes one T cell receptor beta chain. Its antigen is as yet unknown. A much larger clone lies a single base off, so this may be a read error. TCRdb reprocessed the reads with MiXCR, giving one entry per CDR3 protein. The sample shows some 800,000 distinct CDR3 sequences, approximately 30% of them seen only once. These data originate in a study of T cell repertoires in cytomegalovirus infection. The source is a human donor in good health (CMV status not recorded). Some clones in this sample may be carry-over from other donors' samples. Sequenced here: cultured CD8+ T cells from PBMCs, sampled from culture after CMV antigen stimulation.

The CDR3 is CASRPRWETQYF. The CDR3 nucleotides read TGTGCCAGCCGTCCAAGGTGGGAGACCCAGTACTTC. The chain recombines TRBV7-6 with TRBJ2-5, with D unresolved. Trimming stripped 8 bases from V and 5 bases from J, with 12 bases between. This CDR3 has 12 residues. Germline CDR1 reads SGHVS; CDR2 reads FNYEAQ.